This T cell receptor beta chain was captured in a study of human T cells and chemical hapten exposure. About the research overall: Slight volume differences across pooled libraries mainly accounted for varying per-sample TCR yields.

This clonotype was recorded a few times. Its target is not known. The study, taken as a whole, reports: Sensitization with DPC brought no change to TCRs above 1 in 1000 in frequency.

The time point: pre-sensitization, week 0. Treatment reported: therapeutic diphenylcyclopropenone sensitization with weekly scalp DPC. This CDR3 region has 15 residues. V was trimmed by 3 bases and J by 1 base, leaving 13 bases between them. CDR1 is MNHNS, CDR2 SASEGT, per germline. Authors' processing steps: Per-sample TCR counts ranged from about 20,000 to 700,000, median around 88,000. TCRdb used MiXCR to reprocess the RACE reads, holding one entry per CDR3 protein. The V and J calls reflect TCRdb's pipeline rather than the authors' work. The profile covers 350,000 to 400,000 distinct CDR3 sequences, with about 5.1% appearing a single time and just over 2.5% taken by the ten largest.

This chain connects TRBV6-1 to TRBJ2-7; maybe TRBD1 (6 bases). The TCR was taken from a woman aged 45 to 65 with alopecia areata. Some clones in this sample may be carry-over from other donors' samples. The specimen comprised whole blood, sampled in connection with sensitization to the hapten diphenylcyclopropenone (DPC). DNA of the CDR3: TGTGCCAGCAGTGACCACCTAGGGGGATCCTACGAGCAGTACTTC. Its translation is CASSDHLGGSYEQYF.